These 30 T cell receptor beta chains were sequenced from one sample in a study of human T cells and chemical hapten exposure. MiXCR was run by TCRdb on the RACE reads, yielding one entry per CDR3 protein. Of 180,000 or so distinct CDR3 sequences detected, about a fifth appear once; the ten largest clones hold 6.7%. Documented time point: patch test 1, 2 weeks after DPC sensitization. Indicated treatment: therapeutic diphenylcyclopropenone sensitization with weekly scalp DPC. The specimen was whole blood, collected in connection with sensitization to the hapten diphenylcyclopropenone (DPC). All receptors come from a woman between 45 and 65 years old with alopecia areata. Some clones in this sample may be carry-over from other donors' samples.

This chain links TRBV2 with TRBJ1-1, with unresolved D. The CDR3 loop spans 14 amino acids. V gave up 10 bases and J gave up 4 bases, with 19 bases separating them. Germline CDR1 is SNHLY and CDR2 is FYNNEI. CDR3 region: CATSQEGLGTEAFF. CDR3 in DNA: TGTGCCACCTCTCAGGAAGGTTTGGGCACTGAAGCTTTCTTT.

The chain uses TRBV6-2 or TRBV6-3 and TRBJ2-7, with 11 nucleotides matching TRBD2. Germline values: CDR1 MNHEY, CDR2 SVGEGT. CDR3 length: 17 amino acids. The junction had 13 bases not matched to a gene; V was cut back by 5 bases and J by 4 bases. The DNA for the CDR3 is TGTGCCAGCAGTGATTCGAGCCGCGGGACTAGCGGTTACGAGCAGTACTTC. As protein: CASSDSSRGTSGYEQYF.

In this sample, this clonotype turned up a few times. V is TRBV27 and J is TRBJ1-2; D is unresolved. Trimming took 3 bases from V and 0 from J, leaving 5 bases between them. Germline CDR1 is MNHEY and CDR2 is SMNVEV (reference sequence). The CDR3 has 13 amino acids. DNA for the CDR3: TGTGCCAGCAGTTTTTCACCTAACTATGGCTACACCTTC. This translates into CASSFSPNYGYTF.

This clonotype was counted between two and nine times. V and J are TRBV15 and TRBJ1-4; TRBD1 matches 9 bases. The CDR3 is 17 amino acids. Trimming cost V 0 bases and J 7 bases; bases outside gene matches: 9. The V gene's germline CDR1 is LNHNV and CDR2 YYDKDF (reference sequence). The CDR3 DNA is TGTGCCACCAGCAGAGACTTGGGGGGGACAGGGCGTGAAAAACTGTTTTTT. Its protein is CATSRDLGGTGREKLFF. Combining the CDR3 with reference TRBV15 and TRBJ1-4 gives the whole variable domain DAMVIQNPRYQVTQFGKPVTLSCSQTLNHNVMYWYQQKSSQAPKLLFHYYDKDFNNEADTPDNFQSRRPNTSFCFLDIRSPGLGDTAMYLCATSRDLGGTGREKLFFGSGTQLSVL.

This clonotype came up a few times. The J gene is TRBJ1-2, the V gene TRBV20-1; the match to TRBD1 covers 7 bases. The CDR3 runs 13 residues. V was clipped by 6 bases and J by 4 bases; unmatched bases: 8. CDR1 is DFQATT, CDR2 SNEGSKA, per germline (reference sequence). The CDR3 DNA reads TGCAGTGCAACGTCCCGGGACAGCTATGGCTACACCTTC. It encodes CSATSRDSYGYTF.

This clonotype was counted at least ten times. V and J are TRBV6-2 or TRBV6-3 and TRBJ2-3, with D perhaps TRBD2 (5 bases). Germline V CDR1 and CDR2: MNHEY, SVGEGT. CDR3 size: 13 residues. Trimming cost V 7 bases and J 3 bases, with 11 bases left between them. The CDR3 nucleotides are TGTGCCAGCACCGGACTCGAGACAGATACGCAGTATTTT. Protein: CASTGLETDTQYF.

The rearrangement links TRBV12-3 or TRBV12-4 to TRBJ1-4; D not certain. The V end was cut by 8 bases, the J end by 8 bases, with 18 bases between. The CDR3 runs 14 residues. CDR3 amino acids: CASSEDGAYEKLFF. The CDR3 DNA sequence: TGTGCCAGCTCCGAGGATGGAGCCTACGAAAAACTGTTTTTT.

This clonotype turned up a few times. The chain recombines TRBV5-1 with TRBJ2-1; 8 nucleotides agree with TRBD2. There are 15 residues in the CDR3. Germline CDR1 is SGHRS and CDR2 is YFSETQ. Germline trimming cut 4 bases from V and 3 bases from J; bases unmatched to any gene: 6. CDR3 loop: CASSTLAGNYNEQFF. CDR3 bases: TGCGCCAGCAGCACCCTAGCGGGTAACTACAATGAGCAGTTCTTC.

In this sample, this clonotype turned up a few times. This chain uses TRBV27 with TRBJ2-1; tentatively, D is TRBD2 (6 bases). Looked up from germline, CDR1 is MNHEY and CDR2 is SMNVEV (reference sequence). The CDR3 has 15 residues. Between the trimmed V and J ends, which lost 5 bases and 5 bases, there was a span of 16 bases. CDR3 in amino acids: CASSPRRGPDNEQFF. CDR3 nucleotides: TGTGCCAGCAGTCCCCGGAGGGGCCCGGACAATGAGCAGTTCTTC.

This clonotype came up a few times. The chain links TRBV5-6 to TRBJ2-7, with D maybe TRBD1 (6 bases). This CDR3 comprises 15 residues. Trimming shortened V by 5 bases and J by 0 bases, and 15 bases separated the two germline ends. From germline, CDR1 is SGHDT and CDR2 YYEEEE. The CDR3 sequence is CASSYILRGSYEQYF. The DNA for the CDR3 is TGTGCCAGCAGTTATATTCTCAGGGGCTCCTACGAGCAGTACTTC.

This clonotype has a handful of counts. The chain recombines TRBV3-1 with TRBJ2-7, with TRBD1 as a possible D gene (6 bases). V gave up 2 bases and J gave up 2 bases, with 7 bases separating them. Germline V gene sequence: CDR1 LGHDT, CDR2 YNNKEL (reference sequence). CDR3 length: 13 residues. The CDR3 is CASSQTGPYEQYF. CDR3 sequence (DNA): TGTGCCAGCAGCCAAACAGGGCCCTACGAGCAGTACTTC.

The chain couples TRBV4-2 to TRBJ2-7; 7 bases map to TRBD2. There are 16 residues in the CDR3. V lost 0 bases to trimming and J lost 2 bases; unmatched junction nucleotides: 7. Germline CDR1 is LGHNA and CDR2 is YNFKEQ. CDR3 protein: CASSQDISGAPYEQYF. The CDR3, as DNA: TGTGCCAGCAGCCAAGATATAAGCGGGGCCCCCTACGAGCAGTACTTC.

This clonotype was observed a few times. The genes are TRBV12-3 or TRBV12-4 and TRBJ2-1; 14 positions agree with TRBD2. The CDR3 has 16 residues. Trimming cost V 4 bases and J 10 bases; bases outside gene matches: 9. The CDR3 reads CASSSSSTSGREEQFF. CDR3 in DNA: TGTGCCAGCAGTTCTTCCTCGACTAGCGGGAGGGAAGAGCAGTTCTTC.

This clonotype was detected only a few times. J is TRBJ1-6 and V is TRBV27, with D possibly TRBD1 on 6 matching bases. The germline V gene has CDR1 MNHEY and CDR2 SMNVEV (reference sequence). The V gene lost 5 bases and the J gene lost 7 bases, with 12 bases spanning the gap. This CDR3 spans 14 amino acids. The DNA of the CDR3 is TGTGCCAGCAGTCCTCAGGGGAACAATTCACCCCTCCACTTT. Amino acid sequence: CASSPQGNNSPLHF.

This clonotype was detected a few times. The genes are TRBV5-6 and TRBJ1-6; TRBD1 matches at 9 bases. Germline-derived CDR1 and CDR2 are SGHDT and YYEEEE. This CDR3 is 14 amino acids long. V was pared by 3 bases and J by 10 bases, with 5 bases of the junction left unmatched. The CDR3 nucleotides read TGTGCCAGCAGCTCGGACAGGGGTAGGTCACCCCTCCACTTT. This encodes CASSSDRGRSPLHF.

The gene calls are TRBV5-1 and TRBJ1-1; the D gene is possibly TRBD1 (5 bases). V shed 0 bases and J shed 0 bases, with 9 bases lying between them. Germline assignment: CDR1 SGHRS and CDR2 YFSETQ. This CDR3 has 15 residues. The CDR3 sequence: CASSLAGEMNTEAFF. In nucleotides, the CDR3 is TGCGCCAGCAGCTTGGCGGGGGAGATGAACACTGAAGCTTTCTTT.

This clonotype was seen more than once but under ten times. This chain connects TRBV29-1 to TRBJ2-7, with TRBD1 identical over 7 bases. CDR1 and CDR2 from the germline V gene are SQVTM and ANQGSEA. The V gene end was trimmed by 5 bases and the J gene end by 4 bases; junction bases not matched to a gene: 2. The CDR3 loop spans 11 amino acids. CDR3 DNA sequence: TGCAGCGTTAGGGACAGTTACGAGCAGTACTTC. Protein product: CSVRDSYEQYF.

This clonotype was seen a handful of times. The chain links TRBV6-6 to TRBJ2-3; D uncertain. Trimming left V 5 bases short and J 6 bases short, with 9 bases between. Germline CDR1 reads MNHNY; CDR2 reads SVGAGI (reference sequence). There are 12 residues in the CDR3. The CDR3 bases are TGTGCCAGCAGTCCACTCTCCGATACGCAGTATTTT. It codes for CASSPLSDTQYF.

This chain connects TRBV21-1 to TRBJ2-3; the table's D call of TRBD1 was not tested on the DNA. TRBV21-1 is classified as a pseudogene. The CDR3 is 16 residues long. This chain's CDR3 is CASSREGVQATDTQYF. The CDR3 bases are TGTGCCAGCAGCAGAGAAGGGGTTCAGGCCACAGATACGCAGTATTTT.

This clonotype occurred many times. The CDR3 loop reads CASSEPGPGNQPQHF. The CDR3 nucleotides are TGTGCCAGCAGTGAACCGGGTCCCGGCAATCAGCCCCAGCATTTT. The chain recombines TRBV28 with TRBJ1-5; unclear D gene. Trimming left V 5 bases short and J 2 bases short, with 13 bases between. CDR3 length: 15 residues. CDR1 MDHEN and CDR2 SYDVKM come from the germline V gene.

J is TRBJ2-7 and V is TRBV6-2 or TRBV6-3; D is possibly TRBD1 or TRBD2 (5 bases each). CDR1 is MNHEY and CDR2 is SVGEGT in the germline V gene. Trimming took off 10 bases at V and 8 bases at J, with 18 bases between the two ends. This CDR3 has 12 residues. The CDR3 sequence is CATDWGNNKQYF. The CDR3 DNA sequence: TGTGCCACCGACTGGGGGAATAACAAGCAGTACTTC.

The rearrangement links TRBV20-1 to TRBJ2-3; D call uncertain. Germline V gene lookup returns CDR1 DFQATT and CDR2 SNEGSKA (reference sequence). The CDR3 runs 13 residues. Trimming shortened V by 0 bases and J by 0 bases, and 4 bases separated the two germline ends. The CDR3 DNA reads as TGCAGTGCTAGAGATGGGAGCACAGATACGCAGTATTTT. Translating gives CSARDGSTDTQYF.

This clonotype was counted between two and nine times. The chain is built from TRBV27 and TRBJ2-2, with 9 bases that match TRBD2. Germline assignment: CDR1 MNHEY and CDR2 SMNVEV (reference sequence). CDR3 size: 15 residues. Losses at the gene ends were 3 bases for V and 6 bases for J; bases not matched to a gene: 5. The CDR3 here is CASSLSGRIPGELFF. In DNA form, the CDR3 reads TGTGCCAGCAGTTTGAGCGGGAGGATCCCCGGGGAGCTGTTTTTT.

V is TRBV2 and J is TRBJ2-1; D gene uncertain. Germline V gives CDR1 SNHLY, CDR2 FYNNEI. The CDR3 is 13 residues long. Trimming left V 2 bases short and J 13 bases short, with 15 bases between. The CDR3: CASSERVTYYQFF. The CDR3 DNA reads TGTGCCAGCAGTGAACGTGTGACTTACTATCAGTTCTTC.

This chain uses TRBV30 with TRBJ2-7; D remains unclear. CDR3 length: 14 residues. V was clipped by 0 bases and J by 2 bases, with 11 bases between them. CDR1 and CDR2 (germline): GTSNPN, SVGIG (reference sequence). The CDR3 DNA sequence: TGTGCCTGGAGTGTTCGTGGCAGTCCCTACGAGCAGTACTTC. Protein sequence: CAWSVRGSPYEQYF.

This clonotype was seen a few times. The chain is built from TRBV6-2 or TRBV6-3 and TRBJ1-2; possible D gene TRBD1, 5 bases. Germline V lookup: CDR1 MNHEY, CDR2 SVGEGT. The germline V and J ends were trimmed by 0 bases and 4 bases, with 6 bases remaining between them. The length of the CDR3 is 13 residues. CDR3 coding DNA: TGTGCCAGCAGTTACTCGACAGTCTATGGCTACACCTTC. This codes for CASSYSTVYGYTF.

This clonotype was found a few times. The rearrangement links TRBV20-1 to TRBJ2-7; TRBD1 is a possible D gene (6 bases). This CDR3 contains 12 residues. From germline, CDR1 is DFQATT and CDR2 SNEGSKA (reference sequence). The V and J ends lost 2 bases and 7 bases respectively, with 12 bases between them. CDR3 in amino acids: CSARSRGSEQYF. The CDR3, as DNA: TGCAGTGCTAGAAGCAGGGGATCTGAGCAGTACTTC.

This clonotype was seen a handful of times. The chain recombines TRBV20-1 with TRBJ1-2; tentatively, D is TRBD1 (6 bases). Trimming took 0 bases from V and 5 from J, leaving 10 bases between them. The CDR3 is 13 residues long. Germline CDR1 and CDR2: DFQATT and SNEGSKA (reference sequence). The DNA of the CDR3 is TGCAGTGCTAGAGATGAGGGGGGGTATGGCTACACCTTC. As protein: CSARDEGGYGYTF.

This clonotype has a handful of counts. V gene TRBV29-1 combines with J gene TRBJ1-1; D call uncertain. V was trimmed by 6 bases and J by 1 base, leaving 9 bases between them. This CDR3 contains 12 residues. Germline-derived CDR1 and CDR2 are SQVTM and ANQGSEA. The CDR3 DNA is TGCAGCGTCAAGTTTGGGAACACTGAAGCTTTCTTT. It encodes CSVKFGNTEAFF.

The rearrangement links TRBV3-1 to TRBJ2-3; TRBD2 aligns across 11 bases. Germline CDR1 reads LGHDT; CDR2 reads YNNKEL (reference sequence). The CDR3 is 19 residues long. Trimming took 1 base from V and 3 from J; bases not matched to a gene: 12. DNA of the CDR3: TGTGCCAGCAGCCAAGTTCTGAGTCCTAGCGGGAGGTGGACAGATACGCAGTATTTT. This gives the protein CASSQVLSPSGRWTDTQYF.